Below are 24 T cell receptor beta chains sequenced from a single sample in a study of blood T cells in healthy people across ages. The use of a sample-barcoded 5' primer and a J-beta primer mix characterized a second PCR of roughly 6 to 11 cycles. TCRdb reanalysed the 5' RACE reads using MiXCR and keeps one entry per CDR3 protein. The sample consists of 550,000 to 600,000 distinct CDR3 sequences, less than 60% of them appearing once. The sequenced sample was blood. The receptors originated from a man older than 75 in good health.

V and J are TRBV28 and TRBJ2-7; maybe TRBD2 (6 bases). V was cut by 8 bases and J by 6 bases, with 23 bases left in between. Germline CDR1 and CDR2: MDHEN and SYDVKM. The CDR3 runs 15 residues. The CDR3 region is CASGKPGAIHGEQYF. The DNA of the CDR3 is TGTGCCAGCGGAAAACCGGGAGCGATCCATGGCGAGCAGTACTTC.

This chain connects TRBV12-3 or TRBV12-4 to TRBJ2-3, with a tentative D call TRBD2 (5 bases). This CDR3 has 16 residues. Trimming cost V 6 bases and J 7 bases, with 23 bases left between them. As DNA, the CDR3 is TGTGCCAGCAGCTTTAGGGTTATAGTGGGAGTAAATACGCAGTATTTT. Translation gives CASSFRVIVGVNTQYF.

The chain combines TRBV5-6 with TRBJ2-7, with 7 bases that match TRBD2. CDR1 SGHDT and CDR2 YYEEEE come from the germline V gene. Losses at the gene ends were 4 bases for V and 4 bases for J; bases not matched to a gene: 8. CDR3 length: 14 residues. The CDR3 is CASSPGLLSYEQYF. In nucleotides, the CDR3 is TGTGCCAGCAGCCCGGGACTACTATCTTACGAGCAGTACTTC.

Here the CDR3 reads CASSRSSEQFF. The CDR3 nucleotides are TGTGCCAGCAGCCGGAGTAGTGAGCAGTTCTTC. The rearrangement joins TRBV3-1 to TRBJ2-1; D remains unclear. This CDR3 region has 11 residues. The V end was cut by 4 bases, the J end by 9 bases, with 7 bases between. Germline CDR1 reads LGHDT; CDR2 reads YNNKEL (reference sequence).

The sample holds a few counts of this clonotype. The chain links TRBV7-2 to TRBJ2-3; no reliable D call. This CDR3 has 14 amino acids. V was pared by 5 bases and J by 2 bases, with 11 bases between. Germline CDR1 reads SGHTA; CDR2 reads FQGNSA. The CDR3 nucleotides are TGTGCCAGCAGCCCTCTCCCTCTCACAGATACGCAGTATTTT. Translated, it gives CASSPLPLTDTQYF.

This clonotype came up many times. This chain uses TRBV7-2 with TRBJ2-5; D call uncertain. The germline V and J ends were trimmed by 6 bases and 1 base, with 15 bases remaining between them. Germline lookup yields CDR1 SGHTA and CDR2 FQGNSA. This CDR3 has 15 residues. CDR3 region: CASSFPKLGQETQYF. The CDR3 nucleotides read TGTGCCAGCAGTTTCCCAAAGTTAGGCCAAGAGACCCAGTACTTC.

This clonotype was seen many times. This chain uses TRBV6-5 with TRBJ2-5; D remains ambiguous. The CDR3 is 14 residues long. Germline V lookup: CDR1 MNHEY, CDR2 SVGAGI. Trimming removed 0 bases at V and 2 bases at J, with 7 bases between. In nucleotides, the CDR3 is TGTGCCAGCAGTTACTCGGTCCAGCAAGAGACCCAGTACTTC. It is translated as CASSYSVQQETQYF.

The table lists this clonotype with a few counts. This sequence joins TRBV7-2 and TRBJ1-2; 7 nucleotides agree with TRBD1. In germline, CDR1 is SGHTA, CDR2 FQGNSA. The CDR3 contains 16 residues. The junction had 13 bases not matched to a gene; V was cut back by 6 bases and J by 3 bases. The CDR3 nucleotides are TGTGCCAGCAGAAACAGGGGAACAACTTACTACTATGGCTACACCTTC. Translating it yields CASRNRGTTYYYGYTF.

The chain recombines TRBV12-3 or TRBV12-4 with TRBJ1-6, with TRBD1 as a possible D gene (5 bases). V lost 7 bases and J 4 bases, leaving 11 bases between the germline ends. The CDR3 is 14 amino acids. In DNA form, the CDR3 reads TGTGCCAGCACCCTGACAGCTTATAATTCACCCCTCCACTTT. Translation gives CASTLTAYNSPLHF.

This clonotype was observed a few times. This chain joins TRBV6-1 and TRBJ2-3; possibly TRBD2 for D (6 bases). The germline V and J ends were trimmed by 3 bases and 3 bases, with 13 bases remaining between them. The CDR3 has 15 amino acids. CDR1 is MNHNS and CDR2 is SASEGT in the germline V gene. CDR3: CASSDRAGRTDTQYF. The CDR3 coding sequence is TGTGCCAGCAGTGACCGCGCGGGGCGGACAGATACGCAGTATTTT.

This clonotype was found a few times. This may stem from a read error, because a much larger clone lies one nucleotide away. This chain uses TRBV6-6 with TRBJ2-5; D is possibly TRBD1 (5 bases). Per germline, CDR1 MNHNY and CDR2 SVGAGI (reference sequence). V lost 5 bases and J lost 5, with 15 bases in between. CDR3 size: 14 residues. CDR3 in amino acids: CASSDEVGRETQYF. CDR3 in DNA: TGTGCCAGCAGTGACGAGGTGGGGCGGGAGACCCAGTACTTC.

This clonotype has only a few counts. The J gene is TRBJ2-1, the V gene TRBV7-9; TRBD1 matches 8 bases. There are 16 residues in the CDR3. Germline loops: CDR1 SEHNR, CDR2 FQNEAQ (reference sequence). Trimming took 5 bases from V and 5 from J; bases not matched to a gene: 11. CDR3: CASSEPTGGLDNEQFF. The CDR3 DNA reads TGTGCCAGCAGCGAACCTACAGGGGGGCTGGACAATGAGCAGTTCTTC.

This clonotype was counted only a few times. The chain recombines TRBV7-8 with TRBJ2-7, with a possible D match to TRBD2 (5 bases). Looked up from germline, CDR1 is SGHVS and CDR2 is FQNEAQ. The CDR3 runs to 11 residues. Trimming removed 8 bases from V and 4 bases from J, with 9 bases in between. CDR3 sequence (DNA): TGTGCCAGCTTCGGAGGATACGAGCAGTACTTC. The encoded protein is CASFGGYEQYF.

The rearrangement uses TRBV7-2 and TRBJ2-3, with D tentatively TRBD2 (5 bases). Germline V gives CDR1 SGHTA, CDR2 FQGNSA. This CDR3 has 15 amino acids. V was cut by 1 base and J by 5 bases, with 13 bases left in between. The CDR3 spells CASSLGSLRGDTQYF. The DNA of the CDR3 is TGTGCCAGCAGCTTAGGGAGCCTACGGGGAGATACGCAGTATTTT.

The CDR3 spells CASNGDSDTDTQYF. The CDR3 region has the DNA TGTGCCAGCAACGGGGATTCGGACACAGATACGCAGTATTTT. V usage is TRBV2 and J usage is TRBJ2-3; tentative D call: TRBD2 (5 bases). The germline CDR1 and CDR2 sequences are SNHLY and FYNNEI. Trimming stripped 7 bases from V and 2 bases from J, with 13 bases between. The CDR3 totals 14 residues.

This clonotype occurred a few times. This chain connects TRBV29-1 to TRBJ1-2, with D unclear. V gave up 1 base and J gave up 7 bases, with 13 bases separating them. The germline V gene has CDR1 SQVTM and CDR2 ANQGSEA. This CDR3 is built from 13 residues. The CDR3 sequence is CSVEVTIGFGYTF. The CDR3 DNA is TGCAGCGTTGAAGTGACGATCGGCTTTGGCTACACCTTC.

In its sample, this clonotype was seen a few times. The chain carries TRBV24-1 and TRBJ2-1; TRBD2 matches 12 bases. The CDR3 is 17 residues long. The germline V gene has CDR1 KGHDR and CDR2 SFDVKD. Losses at the gene ends were 3 bases for V and 9 bases for J; bases not matched to a gene: 11. For the CDR3, the DNA is TGTGCCACCAGTGATAGACCTAGCGGGAGGGCCATTGGTGAGCAGTTCTTC. It specifies CATSDRPSGRAIGEQFF.

The genes are TRBV27 and TRBJ2-7; 9 bases fit TRBD2. This CDR3 spans 15 amino acids. Trimming cost V 6 bases and J 6 bases; bases outside gene matches: 12. CDR1 is MNHEY, CDR2 SMNVEV, per germline (reference sequence). In DNA form, the CDR3 reads TGTGCCAGCAGGCCCTTTGGCGGGAGGGTTCGCGAGCAGTACTTC. It codes for CASRPFGGRVREQYF.

This clonotype occurred a few times. This rearrangement joins TRBV29-1 to TRBJ1-2, with 7 bases matching TRBD1. V shed 7 bases, J shed 4 bases, and the junction held 9 bases outside the gene matches. From germline, CDR1 is SQVTM and CDR2 ANQGSEA. The CDR3 has 13 residues. Here the CDR3 reads CSARTGAIYGYTF. CDR3 nucleotides: TGCAGCGCGAGAACAGGGGCCATCTATGGCTACACCTTC.

This clonotype has just a few counts. This chain joins TRBV29-1 and TRBJ1-2; D is uncertain. The V and J ends lost 4 bases and 3 bases respectively, with 9 bases between them. The germline CDR1 and CDR2 sequences are SQVTM and ANQGSEA. The CDR3 is 12 residues long. DNA for the CDR3: TGCAGCGTTGTAGAACAAGACTATGGCTACACCTTC. The encoded protein is CSVVEQDYGYTF.

The chain links TRBV2 to TRBJ2-5; D is ambiguous. From germline, CDR1 is SNHLY and CDR2 FYNNEI. CDR3 size: 15 residues. V was clipped by 7 bases and J by 1 base, with 16 bases between them. The CDR3 nucleotides read TGTGCCAGCACGGTGGGTCGGGTAAGCCAAGAGACCCAGTACTTC. Encoded protein: CASTVGRVSQETQYF.

V and J are TRBV29-1 and TRBJ1-4; D ambiguous. The CDR3 has 15 amino acids. Germline lookup yields CDR1 SQVTM and CDR2 ANQGSEA. Deletions cut 6 bases from V and 4 bases from J, with 18 bases between. CDR3 sequence (DNA): TGCAGCGTCGTGACTGTGGCCTGGATTAATGAAAAACTGTTTTTT. It codes for CSVVTVAWINEKLFF. The entire variable domain, with the rest obtained from reference TRBV29-1 and TRBJ1-4, is as follows: SAVISQKPSRDICQRGTSLTIQCQVDSQVTMMFWYRQQPGQSLTLIATANQGSEATYESGFVIDKFPISRPNLTFSTLTVSNMSPEDSSIYLCSVVTVAWINEKLFFGSGTQLSVL.

The chain couples TRBV20-1 to TRBJ2-3; D may be TRBD2 (5 bases). V lost 6 bases, J lost 0 bases, and 16 bases lay in between. The CDR3 spans 15 residues. Germline CDR1 DFQATT, CDR2 SNEGSKA (reference sequence). For the CDR3, the DNA is TGCAGTGCCTCCCGGACTTCGGCGAGCACAGATACGCAGTATTTT. Protein sequence: CSASRTSASTDTQYF.

This chain's CDR3 is CASSLEGYYGYTF. CDR3 coding DNA: TGTGCCAGCAGTCTTGAGGGGTACTATGGCTACACCTTC. This chain links TRBV12-3 or TRBV12-4 with TRBJ1-2, with D possibly matching TRBD1 (5 bases). The V and J ends lost 5 bases and 3 bases respectively, with 10 bases between them. The CDR3 length is 13 residues.